Listed here are 25 T cell receptor beta chains from one sample, sequenced in a study of CD8+ T cells in alopecia areata (dated by TCRdb to the late 2010s). Library preparation was by the immunoSEQ multiplex PCR assay. To provide template for TCR sequencing, every sample had RNA extracted and reverse transcribed into cDNA. Not all clones reach the TCRdb copy of this immuneACCESS table, which keeps in-frame sequences only. Checked studies attribute under half of the gap to unresolved V genes and leave the rest unexplained. This sample lists about 180,000 clones; 50% to 60% were detected once. In total, the top ten clones hold roughly 15% of the sample. The sample's time point label, in plain terms: baseline before oral tofacitinib. The sample in question was CD4+ T cells sorted from blood, obtained at week 0. These receptor sequences come from a human donor with alopecia areata.

This clone has more than one count but fewer than ten. The gene calls are TRBV9 and TRBJ1-4; 8 bases fit TRBD1. J was trimmed by 5 bases and V by 4 bases; bases with no gene match: 7. The CDR3 covers 15 residues. Germline V CDR1 and CDR2: SGDLS, YYNGEE. The CDR3 loop reads CASSPQGAGNEKLFF. CDR3 nucleotides: TGTGCCAGCAGCCCCCAGGGGGCGGGAAATGAAAAACTGTTTTTT.

The gene calls are TRBV30 and TRBJ1-2; a weak D match, TRBD1 (5 bases). Germline lookup yields CDR1 GTSNPN and CDR2 SVGIG (reference sequence). This CDR3 has 14 residues. Trimming removed 0 bases at V and 7 bases at J, with 15 bases between. The CDR3 spells CAWSVGAWGSGYTF. DNA of the CDR3: TGTGCCTGGAGTGTAGGGGCCTGGGGGTCTGGCTACACCTTC.

This sequence joins TRBV6-1 and TRBJ1-6; D is undetermined. Germline V gene sequence: CDR1 MNHNS, CDR2 SASEGT. V shed 7 bases and J shed 13 bases, with 11 bases lying between them. The CDR3 covers 11 residues. The CDR3 nucleotides are TGTGCCAGCACAGCTCGAGGGCCCCTCCACTTT. Translation: CASTARGPLHF.

The genes are TRBV7-9 and TRBJ1-6; D gene ambiguous. This CDR3 is built from 15 residues. From germline, CDR1 is SEHNR and CDR2 FQNEAQ (reference sequence). V was shortened by 2 bases and J by 7 bases, with 12 bases between the two germline ends. CDR3 loop: CASSLKVVENSPLHF. Written as DNA, the CDR3 is TGTGCCAGCAGCTTAAAGGTCGTGGAGAATTCACCCCTCCACTTT.

The chain joins TRBV7-9 to TRBJ2-4, with D hard to call. Trimming pared 1 base from V and 8 bases from J, leaving 15 bases between. CDR1 SEHNR and CDR2 FQNEAQ come from the germline V gene (reference sequence). This CDR3 has 15 residues. The CDR3 bases are TGTGCCAGCAGCTTAGGGTCACCCTTAGCTTACATTCAGTACTTC. It encodes CASSLGSPLAYIQYF.

The chain links TRBV5-6 to TRBJ2-7; D is unresolved. Trimming removed 0 bases from V and 2 bases from J, with 6 bases in between. Germline assignment: CDR1 SGHDT and CDR2 YYEEEE. The CDR3 runs 13 residues. The chain's CDR3 is CASSLAHTYEQYF. DNA for the CDR3: TGTGCCAGCAGCTTGGCGCATACCTACGAGCAGTACTTC.

This chain joins TRBV18 and TRBJ1-1; a weak D match, TRBD1 (5 bases). The CDR3 totals 15 residues. CDR1 is KGHSH and CDR2 is LQKENI in the germline V gene. The V and J ends lost 3 bases and 2 bases respectively, with 13 bases between them. CDR3 sequence: CASSPMDTSNTEAFF. CDR3 sequence (DNA): TGTGCCAGCTCACCCATGGACACCAGTAACACTGAAGCTTTCTTT.

The rearrangement joins TRBV6-5 to TRBJ1-1, with D tentatively TRBD1 (5 bases). V lost 4 bases and J 1 base, leaving 7 bases between the germline ends. CDR1 and CDR2 from the germline V gene are MNHEY and SVGAGI. The CDR3 is 13 amino acids. CDR3 nucleotide sequence: TGTGCCAGCAGTTTCACAGGGAACACTGAAGCTTTCTTT. Encoded protein: CASSFTGNTEAFF.

The gene calls are TRBV5-6 and TRBJ1-1; TRBD1 might be the D (5 bases). The germline V and J ends were trimmed by 4 bases and 3 bases, with 16 bases remaining between them. The CDR3 spans 15 residues. Germline V lookup: CDR1 SGHDT, CDR2 YYEEEE. CDR3 DNA sequence: TGTGCCAGCAGCCCTGGCGGTGGGGGTTACACTGAAGCTTTCTTT. This gives the protein CASSPGGGGYTEAFF.

The chain couples TRBV11-2 to TRBJ2-5, with TRBD1 as a possible D gene (6 bases). The CDR3 is 13 residues long. CDR1 is SGHAT and CDR2 is FQNNGV in the germline V gene. Trimming removed 7 bases at V and 1 base at J, with 10 bases between. CDR3 loop: CASNRDIQETQYF. CDR3 in DNA: TGTGCCAGCAACAGGGACATCCAAGAGACCCAGTACTTC. Together with reference TRBV11-2 and TRBJ2-5, the CDR3 gives the full variable domain: EAGVAQSPRYKIIEKRQSVAFWCNPISGHATLYWYQQILGQGPKLLIQFQNNGVVDDSQLPKDRFSAERLKGVDSTLKIQPAKLEDSAVYLCASNRDIQETQYFGPGTRLLVL.

The rearrangement uses TRBV27 and TRBJ1-2; D perhaps matches TRBD1 (5 bases). Germline V gene sequence: CDR1 MNHEY, CDR2 SMNVEV (reference sequence). V shed 6 bases and J shed 8 bases, with 16 bases lying between them. The CDR3 is made up of 13 amino acids. CDR3 sequence (DNA): TGTGCCAGCAGCTTAGAGGGGTCAGGGGGCTACACCTTC. It yields the protein CASSLEGSGGYTF.

This clone was detected ten times or more. The sample contains more than one DNA sequence encoding this CDR3. The V and J genes are TRBV29-1 and TRBJ2-5, with TRBD2 matching over 7 bases. J was trimmed by 5 bases and V by 3 bases; bases with no gene match: 9. This CDR3 has 14 residues. The germline CDR1 and CDR2 sequences are SQVTM and ANQGSEA. CDR3 coding DNA: TGCAGCGTTGACCGGGACCGGGGAGGGGAGACCCAGTACTTC. Its protein is CSVDRDRGGETQYF.

The V and J genes are TRBV5-6 and TRBJ2-1; D ambiguous. V was pared by 1 base and J by 8 bases, with 10 bases between. Germline CDR1 and CDR2: SGHDT and YYEEEE. The CDR3 covers 13 residues. CDR3 amino acids: CASSLHGVHEQFF. CDR3 DNA: TGTGCCAGCAGCTTGCACGGAGTGCATGAGCAGTTCTTC.

The J gene is TRBJ1-1, the V gene TRBV29-1; the D is unclear. The CDR3 contains 9 residues. Germline V lookup: CDR1 SQVTM, CDR2 ANQGSEA. Trimming shortened V by 3 bases and J by 10 bases, and 6 bases separated the two germline ends. The CDR3 region has the DNA TGCAGCGTTGATACCCGAGCTTTCTTT. This gives the protein CSVDTRAFF. The variable domain in full, completed from reference TRBV29-1 and TRBJ1-1, reads SAVISQKPSRDICQRGTSLTIQCQVDSQVTMMFWYRQQPGQSLTLIATANQGSEATYESGFVIDKFPISRPNLTFSTLTVSNMSPEDSSIYLCSVDTRAFFGQGTRLTVV.

CDR3 sequence (DNA): TGTGCCAGGACGCCTAGAGGGGCTAATGAAAAACTGTTTTTT. Translated: CARTPRGANEKLFF. The chain joins TRBV27 to TRBJ1-4; D perhaps matches TRBD1 (5 bases). This CDR3 has 14 residues. V dropped 9 bases and J dropped 3 bases, with 14 bases sitting between them. Germline CDR1 reads MNHEY; CDR2 reads SMNVEV (reference sequence).

V and J are TRBV2 and TRBJ1-1; 8 bases are shared with TRBD1. The CDR3 has 13 amino acids. The trim removed 6 bases at V and 4 bases at J, leaving 4 bases unmatched. Germline V CDR1 and CDR2: SNHLY, FYNNEI. CDR3 nucleotides: TGTGCCAGCAGCAGGGGGCCATCCACTGAAGCTTTCTTT. Its protein is CASSRGPSTEAFF.

This chain uses TRBV14 with TRBJ1-2; 10 positions agree with TRBD1. The V gene's germline CDR1 is SGHDN and CDR2 FVKESK. The CDR3 sequence is 17 residues long. Unmatched junction bases numbered 8, after V lost 3 bases and J lost 1 base. The CDR3 protein is CASSHGQGGRLNYGYTF. The CDR3 DNA sequence: TGTGCCAGCAGCCACGGACAGGGGGGCCGCCTTAACTATGGCTACACCTTC.

This clone was counted between two and nine times. The chain combines TRBV7-9 with TRBJ1-5; 9 bases map to TRBD1. Germline CDR1 reads SEHNR; CDR2 reads FQNEAQ (reference sequence). V was clipped by 5 bases and J by 1 base; unmatched bases: 12. The CDR3 extends over 18 amino acids. The CDR3 coding sequence is TGTGCCAGCAGCCGTCGACAGGGGGGTAGTCTAAGCAATCAGCCCCAGCATTTT. Translation: CASSRRQGGSLSNQPQHF.

This chain links TRBV5-1 with TRBJ2-2; D not certain. This CDR3 region has 11 residues. The germline CDR1 and CDR2 sequences are SGHRS and YFSETQ. V shed 3 bases and J shed 7 bases, with 4 bases lying between them. The CDR3 DNA reads TGCGCCAGCAGCTCTAACGGGGAGCTGTTTTTT. Its protein product is CASSSNGELFF. The full variable domain, its missing parts supplied by reference TRBV5-1 and TRBJ2-2, is KAGVTQTPRYLIKTRGQQVTLSCSPISGHRSVSWYQQTPGQGLQFLFEYFSETQRNKGNFPGRFSGRQFSNSRSEMNVSTLELGDSALYLCASSSNGELFFGEGSRLTVL.

This rearrangement joins TRBV11-2 to TRBJ2-4; tentatively, D is TRBD2 (5 bases). The germline gives CDR1 SGHAT, CDR2 FQNNGV. The CDR3 contains 14 residues. The ends were cut back, 6 bases at V and 4 bases at J, with 13 bases in the middle. The CDR3 loop is CASRPLRGKNIQYF. For the CDR3, the DNA is TGTGCCAGCAGACCCCTTCGGGGAAAAAACATTCAGTACTTC.

This sequence joins TRBV29-1 and TRBJ2-5, with 11 positions matching TRBD2. CDR1 and CDR2 (germline): SQVTM, ANQGSEA. The junction had 7 bases not matched to a gene; V was cut back by 5 bases and J by 5 bases. The CDR3 is made up of 14 amino acids. CDR3: CSVLWTSGLETQYF. The CDR3 coding sequence is TGCAGCGTTCTCTGGACTAGCGGGCTGGAGACCCAGTACTTC.

The chain combines TRBV30 with TRBJ1-6; 9 nucleotides align to TRBD1. This CDR3 is 14 amino acids long. The germline V gene encodes CDR1 GTSNPN and CDR2 SVGIG (reference sequence). Trimming took 8 bases from V and 9 from J; bases not matched to a gene: 11. Written as DNA, the CDR3 is TGTGCCGGAAAAAGGACAGGGGATGGTTCACCCCTCCACTTT. Translation: CAGKRTGDGSPLHF. The full variable domain, with the rest looked up from reference TRBV30 and TRBJ1-6, is SQTIHQWPATLVQPVGSPLSLECTVEGTSNPNLYWYRQAAGRGLQLLFYSVGIGQISSEVPQNLSASRPQDRQFILSSKKLLLSDSGFYLCAGKRTGDGSPLHFGNGTRLTVT.

This clone was observed a handful of times. This chain connects TRBV5-1 to TRBJ2-7; TRBD2 agrees at 7 bases. Germline assignment: CDR1 SGHRS and CDR2 YFSETQ. V dropped 4 bases and J dropped 3; count of bases not matched to a gene: 10. The CDR3 spans 15 residues. The DNA for the CDR3 is TGCGCCAGCAGCCGCCCGGGGGGAGAGAACTACGAGCAGTACTTC. It encodes CASSRPGGENYEQYF.

This chain connects TRBV29-1 to TRBJ1-1; D not resolved. CDR3 length: 13 amino acids. Per germline, CDR1 SQVTM and CDR2 ANQGSEA. V was shortened by 1 base and J by 1 base, with 7 bases between the two germline ends. CDR3 sequence reads: CSVEGLPNTEAFF. As DNA, the CDR3 is TGCAGCGTTGAAGGATTACCGAACACTGAAGCTTTCTTT.

The V and J genes are TRBV4-1 and TRBJ2-7; the match to TRBD1 covers 7 bases. Germline CDR1 MGHRA, CDR2 YSYEKL. V shed 2 bases, J shed 4 bases, and the junction held 8 bases outside the gene matches. The CDR3 is 15 amino acids. CDR3 loop: CASSQPTGKLYEQYF. The CDR3, as DNA: TGCGCCAGCAGCCAACCGACAGGGAAACTATACGAGCAGTACTTC.